This is a list of T cell receptor beta chains from one sample in a study of cytomegalovirus exposure and HLA in healthy donors. Sequencing was performed with immunoSEQ multiplex PCR; in TCRdb, only in-frame clones are kept and a portion is missing. Here the sample spans around 190,000 clones, 79% being singletons. Sequencing was performed on PBMCs. The receptors stem from a woman aged 18-35 years in good health and CMV-seronegative. The CDR3 runs from the conserved cysteine through the conserved F or W. Each record gives: J gene, clone size, V gene, D gene, CDR3 protein, CDR3 DNA. D genes are given only for firm matches. Clone size, where shown, is once, few, many, or a class for clones that have expanded.

j_call: TRBJ1-1; clone_size: once; v_call: TRBV27; d_call: NA; cdr3_aa: CASSSGQNTEAFF; cdr3_nt: TGTGCCAGCAGTTCCGGACAGAACACTGAAGCTTTCTTT
j_call: TRBJ1-2; clone_size: NA; v_call: TRBV5-1; d_call: TRBD1; cdr3_aa: CASSFDRANGYTF; cdr3_nt: TGCGCCAGCAGCTTTGACAGGGCTAATGGCTACACCTTC
j_call: TRBJ1-6; clone_size: NA; v_call: TRBV5-1; d_call: NA; cdr3_aa: CASTLDSYNSPLHF; cdr3_nt: TGCGCCAGCACCTTGGACAGTTATAATTCACCCCTCCACTTT
j_call: TRBJ1-5; clone_size: NA; v_call: TRBV19; d_call: TRBD1; cdr3_aa: CASSIWVTGGQPQHF; cdr3_nt: TGTGCCAGTAGTATATGGGTCACAGGGGGTCAGCCCCAGCATTTT
j_call: TRBJ2-1; clone_size: NA; v_call: TRBV21-1; d_call: NA; cdr3_aa: CASSPTASHTYNEQFF; cdr3_nt: TGTGCCAGCAGCCCAACAGCTTCACATACCTACAATGAGCAGTTCTTC
j_call: TRBJ1-5; clone_size: NA; v_call: TRBV6-5; d_call: NA; cdr3_aa: CASSRDIRNQPQHF; cdr3_nt: TGTGCCAGCAGCCGGGACATCCGCAATCAGCCCCAGCATTTT
j_call: TRBJ2-2; clone_size: NA; v_call: TRBV28; d_call: NA; cdr3_aa: CASNYLGAGTGELFF; cdr3_nt: TGTGCCAGCAACTATTTGGGGGCCGGCACCGGGGAGCTGTTTTTT
j_call: TRBJ2-5; clone_size: NA; v_call: TRBV19; d_call: NA; cdr3_aa: CATKTLGMETQYF; cdr3_nt: TGTGCCACTAAAACCCTAGGAATGGAGACCCAGTACTTC
j_call: TRBJ1-5; clone_size: NA; v_call: TRBV6-5; d_call: NA; cdr3_aa: CASRPTGNNQPQHF; cdr3_nt: TGTGCCAGCAGACCAACAGGGAATAATCAGCCCCAGCATTTT
j_call: TRBJ2-5; clone_size: NA; v_call: TRBV7-3; d_call: NA; cdr3_aa: CASSLESGRGRETQYF; cdr3_nt: TGTGCCAGCAGCTTAGAGTCCGGCAGGGGACGGGAGACCCAGTACTTC
j_call: TRBJ2-7; clone_size: NA; v_call: TRBV6-5; d_call: TRBD2; cdr3_aa: CASKSGLAGDEQYF; cdr3_nt: TGTGCCAGTAAGTCCGGACTAGCGGGAGACGAGCAGTACTTC
j_call: TRBJ2-1; clone_size: NA; v_call: TRBV5-1; d_call: TRBD2; cdr3_aa: CASSLAGLVDEQFF; cdr3_nt: TGCGCCAGCAGCTTGGCCGGACTAGTCGATGAGCAGTTCTTC
j_call: TRBJ1-2; clone_size: NA; v_call: TRBV5-1; d_call: NA; cdr3_aa: CASSLAATGRGYTF; cdr3_nt: TGCGCCAGCAGCTTGGCCGCGACTGGTCGTGGCTACACCTTC
j_call: TRBJ1-6; clone_size: NA; v_call: TRBV5-6; d_call: NA; cdr3_aa: CASRRGAPGNSPLHF; cdr3_nt: TGTGCCAGCAGAAGGGGCGCCCCGGGTAATTCACCCCTCCACTTT
j_call: TRBJ1-3; clone_size: NA; v_call: TRBV28; d_call: NA; cdr3_aa: CASSRVGASGNTIYF; cdr3_nt: TGTGCCAGCAGTCGCGTGGGGGCTTCTGGAAACACCATATATTTT
j_call: TRBJ1-1; clone_size: NA; v_call: TRBV4-2; d_call: TRBD1; cdr3_aa: CASSQAWGAGGMNTEAFF; cdr3_nt: TGTGCCAGCAGCCAAGCCTGGGGCGCAGGGGGTATGAACACTGAAGCTTTCTTT
j_call: TRBJ2-3; clone_size: NA; v_call: TRBV11-2; d_call: TRBD2; cdr3_aa: CASSLIGTSGGQSDTQYF; cdr3_nt: TGTGCCAGCAGCCTCATCGGGACTAGCGGGGGGCAATCAGATACGCAGTATTTT
j_call: TRBJ1-1; clone_size: NA; v_call: TRBV19; d_call: TRBD1; cdr3_aa: CASTLDRASTEAFF; cdr3_nt: TGTGCCAGTACCCTCGACAGGGCTAGCACTGAAGCTTTCTTT
j_call: TRBJ2-3; clone_size: NA; v_call: TRBV6-6; d_call: TRBD1; cdr3_aa: CASSFGTGWTDTQYF; cdr3_nt: TGTGCCAGCAGTTTCGGGACAGGGTGGACAGATACGCAGTATTTT
j_call: TRBJ2-7; clone_size: NA; v_call: TRBV4-2; d_call: TRBD1; cdr3_aa: CASSQDRIGQVAHEQYF; cdr3_nt: TGTGCCAGCAGCCAAGATAGGATAGGACAGGTGGCCCACGAGCAGTACTTC
j_call: TRBJ2-7; clone_size: NA; v_call: TRBV7-6; d_call: NA; cdr3_aa: CASSLPQGEQYF; cdr3_nt: TGTGCCAGCAGCTTGCCACAGGGCGAGCAGTACTTC
j_call: TRBJ2-1; clone_size: NA; v_call: TRBV5-1; d_call: NA; cdr3_aa: CASSLEQIYNEQFF; cdr3_nt: TGCGCCAGCAGCTTGGAACAGATTTACAATGAGCAGTTCTTC
j_call: TRBJ1-1; clone_size: NA; v_call: TRBV28; d_call: NA; cdr3_aa: CASRGGFVTEAFF; cdr3_nt: TGTGCCAGCCGTGGGGGGTTTGTCACTGAAGCTTTCTTT
j_call: TRBJ2-7; clone_size: NA; v_call: TRBV10-3; d_call: TRBD1; cdr3_aa: CAIRIGQGAREQYF; cdr3_nt: TGTGCCATCAGAATAGGACAGGGGGCGCGGGAGCAGTACTTC
j_call: TRBJ1-3; clone_size: NA; v_call: TRBV5-1; d_call: NA; cdr3_aa: CASSLTGRVRGNTIYF; cdr3_nt: TGCGCCAGCAGCTTAACAGGAAGGGTGCGTGGAAACACCATATATTTT
j_call: TRBJ2-6; clone_size: NA; v_call: TRBV27; d_call: TRBD1; cdr3_aa: CASSLSRGPGANVLTF; cdr3_nt: TGTGCCAGCAGTTTATCCAGGGGGCCTGGGGCCAACGTCCTGACTTTC
j_call: TRBJ1-3; clone_size: NA; v_call: TRBV2; d_call: NA; cdr3_aa: CASSGGAGNTIYF; cdr3_nt: TGTGCCAGCAGTGGGGGGGCTGGAAACACCATATATTTT
j_call: TRBJ2-7; clone_size: NA; v_call: TRBV20-1; d_call: NA; cdr3_aa: CSASYLGLQYF; cdr3_nt: TGCAGTGCTAGTTACTTAGGACTTCAGTACTTC
j_call: TRBJ2-7; clone_size: NA; v_call: TRBV19; d_call: NA; cdr3_aa: CASSAGSYEQYF; cdr3_nt: TGTGCCAGTAGCGCAGGCTCCTACGAGCAGTACTTC
j_call: TRBJ1-1; clone_size: NA; v_call: TRBV28; d_call: NA; cdr3_aa: CASLVGEMNTEAFF; cdr3_nt: TGTGCCAGCTTAGTAGGAGAAATGAACACTGAAGCTTTCTTT
j_call: TRBJ2-1; clone_size: few; v_call: TRBV7-7; d_call: NA; cdr3_aa: CASSARPRGDEQFF; cdr3_nt: TGTGCCAGCAGCGCCCGACCCCGCGGGGATGAGCAGTTCTTC
j_call: TRBJ2-3; clone_size: once; v_call: TRBV18; d_call: TRBD1; cdr3_aa: CASSPAGGAPDTQYF; cdr3_nt: TGTGCCAGCTCACCGGCAGGGGGCGCACCCGATACGCAGTATTTT
j_call: TRBJ2-1; clone_size: NA; v_call: TRBV6-5; d_call: NA; cdr3_aa: CASSYEGEQFF; cdr3_nt: TGTGCCAGCAGTTACGAGGGTGAGCAGTTCTTC
j_call: TRBJ2-7; clone_size: NA; v_call: TRBV6-1; d_call: NA; cdr3_aa: CASSEAGKTYEQYF; cdr3_nt: TGTGCCAGCAGTGAAGCGGGCAAGACCTACGAGCAGTACTTC
j_call: TRBJ1-5; clone_size: NA; v_call: TRBV4-2; d_call: TRBD1; cdr3_aa: CASSHGDRVEPQHF; cdr3_nt: TGTGCCAGCAGCCATGGGGACAGGGTTGAGCCCCAGCATTTT
j_call: TRBJ2-3; clone_size: NA; v_call: TRBV6-6; d_call: NA; cdr3_aa: CASSYSPVTDTQYF; cdr3_nt: TGTGCCAGCAGTTACTCCCCGGTCACAGATACGCAGTATTTT
j_call: TRBJ1-2; clone_size: NA; v_call: TRBV6-1; d_call: TRBD1; cdr3_aa: CASRTGQTGGYTF; cdr3_nt: TGTGCCAGCAGGACGGGACAGACGGGTGGCTACACCTTC
j_call: TRBJ2-3; clone_size: few; v_call: TRBV7-3; d_call: NA; cdr3_aa: CASSPGGPDTQYF; cdr3_nt: TGTGCCAGCAGCCCCGGGGGGCCTGATACGCAGTATTTT
j_call: TRBJ2-4; clone_size: NA; v_call: TRBV15; d_call: NA; cdr3_aa: CATTSYNIQYF; cdr3_nt: TGTGCCACCACCTCCTACAACATTCAGTACTTC
j_call: TRBJ1-4; clone_size: NA; v_call: TRBV2; d_call: NA; cdr3_aa: CASSAPLSGEKLFF; cdr3_nt: TGTGCCAGCAGTGCCCCCCTAAGTGGTGAAAAACTGTTTTTT
j_call: TRBJ1-2; clone_size: NA; v_call: TRBV28; d_call: NA; cdr3_aa: CASTLDPNYGYTF; cdr3_nt: TGTGCCAGCACCCTAGACCCTAACTATGGCTACACCTTC
j_call: TRBJ1-4; clone_size: NA; v_call: TRBV28; d_call: NA; cdr3_aa: CASKLNNEKLFF; cdr3_nt: TGTGCCAGCAAACTGAATAATGAAAAACTGTTTTTT
j_call: TRBJ2-7; clone_size: NA; v_call: TRBV15; d_call: TRBD2; cdr3_aa: CATSRPGTSGSYEQYF; cdr3_nt: TGTGCCACCAGCAGACCTGGGACTAGCGGCTCCTACGAGCAGTACTTC
j_call: TRBJ1-2; clone_size: NA; v_call: TRBV19; d_call: TRBD1; cdr3_aa: CASSTQGAYGYTF; cdr3_nt: TGTGCCAGTAGTACCCAGGGGGCGTACGGCTACACCTTC
j_call: TRBJ2-1; clone_size: NA; v_call: TRBV2; d_call: TRBD2; cdr3_aa: CASKRETYNEQFF; cdr3_nt: TGTGCCAGTAAGCGGGAGACCTACAATGAGCAGTTCTTC
j_call: TRBJ2-7; clone_size: NA; v_call: TRBV7-2; d_call: TRBD1; cdr3_aa: CASSPIQGTYEQYF; cdr3_nt: TGTGCCAGCAGCCCGATACAGGGGACCTACGAGCAGTACTTC
j_call: TRBJ1-2; clone_size: NA; v_call: TRBV10-3; d_call: NA; cdr3_aa: CAISDLSGGYGYTF; cdr3_nt: TGTGCCATCAGCGATCTGAGCGGGGGTTATGGCTACACCTTC
j_call: TRBJ2-3; clone_size: NA; v_call: TRBV28; d_call: TRBD2; cdr3_aa: CASSPPTSGGADTQYF; cdr3_nt: TGTGCCAGCAGCCCGCCGACTAGCGGGGGGGCTGATACGCAGTATTTT
j_call: TRBJ1-1; clone_size: NA; v_call: TRBV9; d_call: TRBD1; cdr3_aa: CASSQIRGQVNTEAFF; cdr3_nt: TGTGCCAGCAGCCAAATAAGGGGACAGGTGAACACTGAAGCTTTCTTT
j_call: TRBJ1-5; clone_size: NA; v_call: TRBV19; d_call: TRBD1; cdr3_aa: CASLRTGGYQPQHF; cdr3_nt: TGTGCCAGTTTAAGGACAGGGGGGTATCAGCCCCAGCATTTT
j_call: TRBJ1-1; clone_size: NA; v_call: TRBV25-1; d_call: NA; cdr3_aa: CASIGSEAFF; cdr3_nt: TGTGCCAGCATCGGTAGTGAAGCTTTCTTT
j_call: TRBJ2-7; clone_size: NA; v_call: TRBV4-2; d_call: TRBD2; cdr3_aa: CASSQAGPSGGDEQYF; cdr3_nt: TGTGCCAGCAGCCAAGCTGGGCCTAGCGGAGGGGACGAGCAGTACTTC
j_call: TRBJ2-7; clone_size: NA; v_call: TRBV5-1; d_call: NA; cdr3_aa: CASSLGGREQYF; cdr3_nt: TGCGCCAGCAGCCTGGGTGGCAGGGAGCAGTACTTC
j_call: TRBJ1-5; clone_size: once; v_call: TRBV27; d_call: NA; cdr3_aa: CASSFKAGSQPQHF; cdr3_nt: TGTGCCAGCAGTTTCAAGGCAGGGTCTCAGCCCCAGCATTTT
j_call: TRBJ1-1; clone_size: NA; v_call: TRBV6-4; d_call: NA; cdr3_aa: CASSLTWNTEAFF; cdr3_nt: TGTGCCAGCAGTCTTACATGGAACACTGAAGCTTTCTTT
j_call: TRBJ2-5; clone_size: NA; v_call: TRBV10-3; d_call: TRBD2; cdr3_aa: CAISLRGGRETQYF; cdr3_nt: TGTGCCATCAGTCTTCGGGGGGGCCGGGAGACCCAGTACTTC
j_call: TRBJ1-2; clone_size: few; v_call: TRBV7-2; d_call: TRBD1; cdr3_aa: CASSPGVQGAFSGYTF; cdr3_nt: TGTGCCAGCAGCCCCGGGGTGCAGGGGGCTTTTAGCGGCTACACCTTC
j_call: TRBJ2-1; clone_size: NA; v_call: TRBV5-5; d_call: NA; cdr3_aa: CASSRQDTNEQFF; cdr3_nt: TGTGCCAGCAGCCGCCAGGACACAAATGAGCAGTTCTTC